This T cell receptor (beta chain) comes out of a study of blood T cell repertoires in COVID-19. Study context: Both acute and convalescent COVID-19 samples were obtained from the United States, Italy and Spain. Sources were T cells, B-cell-depleted T cells, or PBMCs; the material itself was cDNA or gDNA.

CDR3 length: 14 amino acids. In germline, CDR1 is SGHTA, CDR2 FQGNSA. Notes on this clone: An end of the junction differs from the germline gene, which may be a read error.

Study processing details: Reference gene primer amplification in the assay estimated nucleated cell counts. The repertoire was sequenced with immunoSEQ multiplex PCR; TCRdb's copy has only in-frame clones and lacks some. V and J calls and clone size are those listed in that table; D and trimming were worked out from the DNA. This sample has about 200,000 clones, with around 84% found just once. The V call is TRBV7-2, the J call TRBJ2-7, with D unresolved. The sequence derives from a woman older than 75 with acute or convalescent COVID-19. The sequenced sample consisted of peripheral blood. DNA for the CDR3: TGTGCCAGCAGTTTAGACCGGTACGCCTACGAGCAGTACTTC. It yields the protein CASSLDRYAYEQYF.